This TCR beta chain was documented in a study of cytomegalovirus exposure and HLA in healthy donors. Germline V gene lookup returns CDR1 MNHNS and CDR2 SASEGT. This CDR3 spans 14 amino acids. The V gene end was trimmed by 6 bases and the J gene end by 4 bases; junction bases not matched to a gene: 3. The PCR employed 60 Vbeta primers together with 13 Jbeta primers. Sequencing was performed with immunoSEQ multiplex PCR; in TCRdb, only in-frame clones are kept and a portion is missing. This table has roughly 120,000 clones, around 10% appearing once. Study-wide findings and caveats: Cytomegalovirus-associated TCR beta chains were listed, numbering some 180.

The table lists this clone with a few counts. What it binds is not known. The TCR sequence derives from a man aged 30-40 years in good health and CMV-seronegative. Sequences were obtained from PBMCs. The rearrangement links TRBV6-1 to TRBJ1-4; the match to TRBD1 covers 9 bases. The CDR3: CASSRDRVNEKLFF. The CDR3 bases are TGTGCCAGCAGCCGGGACAGGGTTAATGAAAAACTGTTTTTT.